This T cell receptor (beta chain) was identified in a study of blood T cell repertoires in COVID-19. Across the whole study: The analysed material was cDNA or gDNA that came from T cells, B-cell-depleted T cells, or PBMCs.

The CDR3 contains 13 residues. The V gene's germline CDR1 is MNHEY and CDR2 SVGAGI. Trimming left V 4 bases short and J 5 bases short, with 11 bases between. Those who participated ranged in age from roughly 18 to 90 years and resided in 24 US areas. Produced via immunoSEQ multiplex PCR; TCRdb's table is partial and in-frame only. The table records a few hundred thousand clones, roughly 90% of them present only once. This chain uses TRBV6-5 with TRBJ1-1; D possibly corresponds to TRBD1 (5 bases). The sequence was obtained from a young woman who had recovered from COVID-19. The sequencing input was PBMCs or T cells enriched from blood (not recorded which). The CDR3 sequence is CASSSRQRTEAFF. The CDR3 bases are TGTGCCAGCAGTTCGAGACAGAGAACTGAAGCTTTCTTT.